These T cell receptor beta chains were read from a single sample in a study of blood T cell repertoires in COVID-19. Clones were sequenced by immunoSEQ multiplex PCR, and TCRdb holds only the in-frame ones, with some missing. The sample consists of 150,000 to 200,000 clones, 88% of them appearing once. Sequenced input: peripheral blood. The receptors originated from a man aged 35 to 55 with active or convalescent COVID-19. Each CDR3 is given with its conserved first and last residue. Fields, in order: V gene, clone size, D gene, J gene, CDR3 protein, CDR3 DNA. The D gene is left open where the match is weak. Expanded clones are given a class, and other clones once, few, many or no size at all.

TRBV19	NA	TRBD1	TRBJ1-1	CASLLGTANTEAFF	TGTGCCAGTTTGTTGGGGACAGCAAACACTGAAGCTTTCTTT
TRBV7-8	NA	NA	TRBJ2-5	CASSLDGKPQETQYF	TGTGCCAGCAGCTTAGACGGGAAACCCCAAGAGACCCAGTACTTC
TRBV7-3	NA	TRBD1	TRBJ2-3	CASSLTPPRTGRTDTQYF	TGTGCCAGCAGCTTAACTCCGCCGAGGACAGGTCGCACAGATACGCAGTATTTT
TRBV2	once	TRBD2	TRBJ2-6	CASAGLAGTGANVLTF	TGTGCCAGCGCGGGACTAGCGGGAACTGGGGCCAACGTCCTGACTTTC
TRBV3-1/TRBV3-2	NA	TRBD2	TRBJ2-1	CASSQVSREGSYNEQFF	TGTGCCAGCAGCCAAGTCTCGCGGGAGGGATCTTACAATGAGCAGTTCTTC
TRBV19	NA	TRBD1	TRBJ1-1	CASSVRQGEAFF	TGTGCCAGTAGTGTCAGACAGGGTGAAGCTTTCTTT
TRBV7-2	few	NA	TRBJ1-3	CASSPQGSGNTIYF	TGTGCCAGCAGCCCACAGGGATCCGGAAACACCATATATTTT
TRBV5-1	NA	NA	TRBJ2-1	CASSLDWGRPYNEQFF	TGCGCCAGCAGCTTGGATTGGGGGAGGCCCTACAATGAGCAGTTCTTC
TRBV29-1	once	TRBD2	TRBJ2-1	CSVRTSGANEQFF	TGCAGCGTCCGGACTAGCGGGGCCAATGAGCAGTTCTTC
TRBV18	NA	TRBD1	TRBJ2-7	CASSIRTGGDEQYF	TGTGCCAGCTCGATCAGGACAGGGGGCGACGAGCAGTACTTC
TRBV4-1	once	TRBD2	TRBJ2-3	CASSPRGNHGDTQYF	TGCGCCAGCAGTCCGCGGGGGAATCATGGGGATACGCAGTATTTT
TRBV6-1	NA	TRBD2	TRBJ2-1	CASSDGGGAVDEQFF	TGTGCCAGCAGTGATGGCGGGGGGGCCGTGGATGAGCAGTTCTTC
TRBV7-9	NA	NA	TRBJ1-1	CASSPGLGTKGAFF	TGTGCCAGCAGCCCGGGCCTGGGGACTAAAGGAGCTTTCTTT
TRBV9	NA	TRBD1	TRBJ2-5	CASGDSQETQYF	TGTGCCAGCGGGGACAGCCAAGAGACCCAGTACTTC
TRBV10-3	NA	NA	TRBJ2-3	CAISVERDTQYF	TGTGCCATCAGTGTTGAGCGGGATACGCAGTATTTT
TRBV3-1/TRBV3-2	NA	NA	TRBJ1-5	CASSPLGGNQPQHF	TGTGCCAGCAGCCCCCTGGGAGGCAATCAGCCCCAGCATTTT
TRBV6-2/TRBV6-3	NA	NA	TRBJ1-6	CASSYVRVHNSPLHF	TGTGCCAGCAGTTACGTAAGAGTCCATAATTCACCCCTCCACTTT
TRBV5-1	NA	TRBD2	TRBJ2-3	CASSLVLAGPRDTQYF	TGCGCCAGCAGCTTGGTCCTAGCGGGCCCGAGGGATACGCAGTATTTT
TRBV12-3/TRBV12-4	NA	NA	TRBJ2-2	CASSLSSAGELFF	TGTGCCAGCAGTTTATCGTCGGCCGGGGAGCTGTTTTTT
TRBV28	once	TRBD1	TRBJ1-6	CASFPGTVDSPLHF	TGTGCCAGCTTCCCGGGGACAGTCGATTCACCCCTCCACTTT
TRBV12-3/TRBV12-4	NA	NA	TRBJ2-1	CASSLYNEQFF	TGTGCCAGCAGCCTTTACAATGAGCAGTTCTTC
TRBV25-1	NA	NA	TRBJ2-7	CASTNSVGGFYEQYF	TGTGCCAGCACCAACTCCGTGGGAGGATTCTACGAGCAGTACTTC
TRBV6-2/TRBV6-3	NA	NA	TRBJ2-7	CASSDTTYEQYF	TGTGCCAGCAGCGATACTACCTACGAGCAGTACTTC